This T cell receptor beta chain was sequenced for a study of CD8 T cells in Susac syndrome. Random-hexamer reverse transcription was applied to 0.5 to 1 ug RNA. From the immunoSEQ multiplex PCR reads, TCRdb called clonotypes with MiXCR, one entry per CDR3 protein. The table includes about 240,000 distinct CDR3 sequences, almost 97% detected once. The CDR3 runs to 13 residues. Trimming took 4 bases from V and 8 from J, leaving 12 bases between them. The germline CDR1 and CDR2 sequences are SGHVS and FQNEAQ. Input material: CD4+ T cells from PBMCs. The chain links TRBV7-8 to TRBJ2-1; TRBD2 is a possible D gene (6 bases). This receptor was taken from a human donor with Susac syndrome. This CDR3 is CASSSGERHEQFF. In DNA, the CDR3 is TGTGCCAGCAGCTCGGGAGAAAGGCATGAGCAGTTCTTC.